Included here is one TCR beta chain sequence, with context. This CDR3 has 16 amino acids. With 3 bases removed from V and 6 bases from J, the gap between germline ends came to 15 bases. Germline V lookup: CDR1 LGHNA, CDR2 YSLEER. The data originate from a study of OX40 agonist ivuxolimab in advanced cancers. Sequenced by immunoSEQ multiplex PCR; TCRdb stores in-frame clones only, minus some. The sample has 50,000 to 70,000 clones; about 90% are singletons. This receptor was taken from an adult with an advanced solid tumor such as melanoma, head and neck, liver or kidney cancer. This specimen was CD4+ or CD8+ T cells sorted from blood, taken in a trial of the OX40 agonist ivuxolimab. This sequence joins TRBV4-3 and TRBJ1-6; no firm D call. This chain's CDR3 is CASSQEGEGFNSPLHF. The CDR3 DNA follows: TGCGCCAGCAGCCAGGAGGGCGAGGGCTTTAATTCACCCCTCCACTTT.